A single sample gave rise to the 6 T cell receptor beta chains below, sequenced in a study of blood T cells in healthy people across ages. It was with a sample-barcoded 5' primer and a J-beta primer mix that a second PCR of about 6 to 12 cycles was run. TCRdb fed the 5' RACE reads into MiXCR, producing one record per CDR3 protein. The data hold 450,000 to 600,000 distinct CDR3 sequences, with about 27% observed a single time. The same sample was also used in a study of T cells of mothers and their children.

Sample: blood. The receptors stem from a boy younger than 10 in good health.

This CDR3 is CASSGKGDPFEEQYF. The CDR3 DNA reads TGTGCCAGCAGTGGGAAGGGGGACCCATTTGAAGAGCAGTACTTC. The chain recombines TRBV12-3 or TRBV12-4 with TRBJ2-1, with D possibly TRBD1 on 6 matching bases. The DNA end is more similar to TRBJ2-7, so the J call may be wrong. The CDR3 extends over 15 amino acids.

This chain connects TRBV5-1 to TRBJ2-7, with 8 bases fitting TRBD2. The CDR3 is made up of 15 amino acids. Trimming removed 1 base from V and 3 bases from J; junction bases left unmatched: 6. CDR1 and CDR2 from the germline V gene are SGHRS and YFSETQ. CDR3 nucleotide sequence: TGCGCCAGCAGCTTGAATGGAGCGGGAGTCTACGAGCAGTACTTC. This translates into CASSLNGAGVYEQYF. The complete variable domain, with remaining parts taken from reference TRBV5-1 and TRBJ2-7, reads KAGVTQTPRYLIKTRGQQVTLSCSPISGHRSVSWYQQTPGQGLQFLFEYFSETQRNKGNFPGRFSGRQFSNSRSEMNVSTLELGDSALYLCASSLNGAGVYEQYFGPGTRLTVT.

This clonotype was detected only a few times. At one end, the junction sequence differs from germline, possibly due to a read error. The chain links TRBV29-1 to TRBJ2-7; possible D gene TRBD2, 5 bases. CDR1 and CDR2 (germline): SQVTM, ANQGSEA. The CDR3 loop spans 11 amino acids. The CDR3 sequence is CSAELAYEQYF. In DNA form, the CDR3 reads TGCAGCGCTGAACTAGCCTACGAGCAGTACTTC.

This clonotype has just a few counts. The rearrangement uses TRBV6-1 and TRBJ2-7; TRBD1 matches 8 bases. In germline, CDR1 is MNHNS, CDR2 SASEGT. V was pared by 8 bases and J by 2 bases, with 8 bases of the junction left unmatched. The CDR3 runs 14 residues. The DNA for the CDR3 is TGTGCCAGCGGTACCGGGACAGGACCCTACGAGCAGTACTTC. Its protein is CASGTGTGPYEQYF.

Only a few counts were recorded for this clonotype. The rearrangement joins TRBV9 to TRBJ2-5, with D tentatively TRBD2 (6 bases). The CDR3 is 15 residues long. Trimming shortened V by 3 bases and J by 2 bases, and 14 bases separated the two germline ends. The germline CDR1 and CDR2 sequences are SGDLS and YYNGEE. The CDR3 DNA sequence: TGTGCCAGCAGCGCGGAGTGGGGGGTACAAGAGACCCAGTACTTC. It specifies CASSAEWGVQETQYF.

This clonotype occurred once. The chain recombines TRBV4-1 with TRBJ2-5; 8 bases match TRBD2. The J call could be wrong; TRBJ2-1 is a better fit for the DNA end. The CDR3 spans 16 residues. Germline V CDR1 and CDR2: MGHRA, YSYEKL. The CDR3 nucleotides are TGCGCCAGCAGCCTCTTGTTGGCGGGAGGCAGGGATGAGCAGTTCTTC. Amino acids: CASSLLLAGGRDEQFF.